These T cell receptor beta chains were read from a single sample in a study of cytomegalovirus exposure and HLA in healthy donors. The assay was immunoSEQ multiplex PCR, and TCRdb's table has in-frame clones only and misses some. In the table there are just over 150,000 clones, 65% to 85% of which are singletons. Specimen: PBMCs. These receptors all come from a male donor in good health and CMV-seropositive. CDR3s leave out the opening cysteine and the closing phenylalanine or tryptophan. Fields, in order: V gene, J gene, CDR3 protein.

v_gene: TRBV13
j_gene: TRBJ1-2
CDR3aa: ASSPPGGVRYGYT

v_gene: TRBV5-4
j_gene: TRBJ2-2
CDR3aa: ASSLSGRVDTGELF

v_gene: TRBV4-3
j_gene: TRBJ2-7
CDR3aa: ASSQGLAGAYEQY

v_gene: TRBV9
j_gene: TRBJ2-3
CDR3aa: ASSVPLAGGPTDTQY

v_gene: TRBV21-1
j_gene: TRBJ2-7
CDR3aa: ASQDKRWRAKSSYEQY

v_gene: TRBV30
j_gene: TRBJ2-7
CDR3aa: AWSGSSVEQY

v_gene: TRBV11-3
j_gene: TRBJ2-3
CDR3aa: ASSLSLAGPDTQY

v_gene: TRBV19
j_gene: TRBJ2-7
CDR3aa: ASSIEGTAYEQY

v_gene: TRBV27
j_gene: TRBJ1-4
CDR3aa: ASSSRTGGNEKLF

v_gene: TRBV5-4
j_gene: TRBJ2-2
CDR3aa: ASSFLLQGPGELF

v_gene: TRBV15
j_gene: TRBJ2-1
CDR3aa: ATSRVQRVYNEQF

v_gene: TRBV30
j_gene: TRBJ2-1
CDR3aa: AWTRGFDQGYEQF

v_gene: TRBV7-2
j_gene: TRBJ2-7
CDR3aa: ASQQGFSYEQY

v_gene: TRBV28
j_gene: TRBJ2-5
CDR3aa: ASSSRGRGAQETQY

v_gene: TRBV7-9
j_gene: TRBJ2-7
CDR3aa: ASSPLMTGQGAEQY

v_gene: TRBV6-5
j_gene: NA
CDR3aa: ASSYRGQGTYEQY

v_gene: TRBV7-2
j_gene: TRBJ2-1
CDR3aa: ASSLITGNPYNEQF

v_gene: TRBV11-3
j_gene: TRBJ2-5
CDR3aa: ASSPKETQY

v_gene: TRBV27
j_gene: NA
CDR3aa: ASRETSGRANLDEQY

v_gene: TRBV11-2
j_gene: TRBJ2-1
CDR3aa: ASSPAGTSGRGQF

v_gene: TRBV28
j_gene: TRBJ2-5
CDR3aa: ASSLVARGETQY

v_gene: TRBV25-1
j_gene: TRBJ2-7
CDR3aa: ASSLGGYEQY

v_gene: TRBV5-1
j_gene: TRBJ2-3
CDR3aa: ASIDPGADTQY

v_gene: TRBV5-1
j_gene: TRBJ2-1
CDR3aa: ASSITSLEQF

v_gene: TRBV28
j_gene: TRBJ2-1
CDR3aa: ASSFQTSGNNEQF

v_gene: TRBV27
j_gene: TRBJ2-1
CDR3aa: ASSSRLAGESYNEQF

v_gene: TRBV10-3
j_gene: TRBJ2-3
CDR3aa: AISALAGEQDTQY

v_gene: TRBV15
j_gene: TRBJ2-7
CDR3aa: ATSRDLAGGPHEQY

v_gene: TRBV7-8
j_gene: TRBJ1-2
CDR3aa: ASSLNSGLSGYT

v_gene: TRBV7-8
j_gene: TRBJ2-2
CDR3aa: ASSAIAWEGLTGELF

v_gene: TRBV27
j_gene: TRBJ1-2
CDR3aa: ASSLSSRNYGYT

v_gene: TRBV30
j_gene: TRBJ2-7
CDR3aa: AWSVLAVEQY

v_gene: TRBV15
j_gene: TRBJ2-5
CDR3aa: ATSSSGRGETQY

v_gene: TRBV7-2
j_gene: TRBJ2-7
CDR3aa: ASSFDSYEQY

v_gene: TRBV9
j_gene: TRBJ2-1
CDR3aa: ASARAGAVNEQF

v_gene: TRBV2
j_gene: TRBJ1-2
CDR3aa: ASSVQGNYGYT

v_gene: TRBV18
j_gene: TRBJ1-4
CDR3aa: ASSPRSTNEKLF

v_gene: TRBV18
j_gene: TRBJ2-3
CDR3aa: ASSLMSDTQY

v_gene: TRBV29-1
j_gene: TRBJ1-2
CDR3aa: SDTQDTGYT

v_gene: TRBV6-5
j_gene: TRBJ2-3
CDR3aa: ASSYSGSADTQY

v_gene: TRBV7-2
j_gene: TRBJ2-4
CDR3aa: ASSSRLAGIQY

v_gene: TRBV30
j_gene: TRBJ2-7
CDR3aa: AWSGGGWQY

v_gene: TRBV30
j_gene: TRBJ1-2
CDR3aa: ASSGQNLNYGYT

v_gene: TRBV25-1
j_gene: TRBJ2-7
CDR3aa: ATQGGYEQY

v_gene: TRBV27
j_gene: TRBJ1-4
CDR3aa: ASSLTGRSAANEKLF

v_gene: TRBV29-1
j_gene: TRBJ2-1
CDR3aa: SVRGNEQF

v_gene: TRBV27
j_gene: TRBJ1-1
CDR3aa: ASSIGSYTEAF